The rows below give T cell receptor beta chains drawn from one sample of a study of blood T cell repertoires in COVID-19. Data came from immunoSEQ multiplex PCR; TCRdb stores just in-frame clones and leaves some out. The sample shows 300,000 to 400,000 clones, roughly 86% of them seen only once. The sequenced material came from peripheral blood. The receptors here all came from a man aged 30-40 years with COVID-19, enrolled during active disease. The conserved cysteine and the conserved F or W are not part of the CDR3 here. Each record gives: D gene, clone size, J gene, V gene, CDR3 protein. A D gene is named only where the DNA matches it firmly. Some rows have no size entry. The others give once, few or many, or a class for an expanded clone.

D gene: NA
clone size: NA
J gene: TRBJ1-1
V gene: TRBV19
CDR3 protein: ASSIRSGSTEAF

D gene: TRBD1
clone size: NA
J gene: TRBJ1-1
V gene: TRBV30
CDR3 protein: AWNRDSKNTEAF

D gene: NA
clone size: NA
J gene: TRBJ1-2
V gene: TRBV11-3
CDR3 protein: ASSLDRGYGYT

D gene: NA
clone size: once
J gene: TRBJ1-1
V gene: TRBV7-9
CDR3 protein: ASSSPRGATEAF

D gene: TRBD2
clone size: NA
J gene: TRBJ2-3
V gene: TRBV6-5
CDR3 protein: ASSFRTSGRTDTQY

D gene: NA
clone size: once
J gene: TRBJ2-1
V gene: TRBV2
CDR3 protein: ASSTRGSYNEQF

D gene: TRBD2
clone size: NA
J gene: TRBJ2-7
V gene: TRBV11-3
CDR3 protein: ASSPTSGRAYEQY

D gene: TRBD1
clone size: NA
J gene: TRBJ2-3
V gene: TRBV5-8
CDR3 protein: ASTFLQGPLDTQY

D gene: NA
clone size: NA
J gene: TRBJ1-1
V gene: TRBV6-2/TRBV6-3
CDR3 protein: ASSLDGAEAF

D gene: NA
clone size: NA
J gene: TRBJ2-3
V gene: TRBV18
CDR3 protein: ASSPADSTDTQY

D gene: TRBD1
clone size: NA
J gene: TRBJ1-5
V gene: TRBV11-2
CDR3 protein: ASSLGEGDRGLGQPQH

D gene: TRBD2
clone size: NA
J gene: TRBJ2-3
V gene: TRBV3-1/TRBV3-2
CDR3 protein: ASSRPGRVATDTQY